This is a list of T cell receptor beta chains from one sample in a study of blood T cell repertoires in COVID-19. The table came from immunoSEQ multiplex PCR; TCRdb's copy has only in-frame clones and leaves some out. The sample shows more than 65,000 clones, nearly 80% of them seen only once. Material: peripheral blood. The source of these receptors is a human donor in a cohort sampled during active COVID-19. The CDR3 runs from the conserved cysteine through the conserved F or W. The D gene is left open where the match is weak. The size of a clone is reported for some rows only, either as once, few or many, or as a class for expanded clones.

>TRBV4-1|.|.|TRBJ2-2
TGCGCCAGCAGCCAAGATGCGCAGGGCCGAACCGGGGAGCTGTTTTTT
CASSQDAQGRTGELFF
>TRBV11-1|.|TRBD1|TRBJ1-6
TGTGCCAGCACCTTCGGCCCGGGACAGGGAAATTCACCCCTCCACTTT
CASTFGPGQGNSPLHF
>TRBV18|few|.|TRBJ2-2
TGTGCCAGCTCACCGGGGGCAGATCCGAACACCGGGGAGCTGTTTTTT
CASSPGADPNTGELFF
>TRBV5-4|.|TRBD2|TRBJ2-1
TGTGCCAGCAGCTTGGGCGGGAGGACCTTCTACAATGAGCAGTTCTTC
CASSLGGRTFYNEQFF
>TRBV18|.|TRBD1|TRBJ2-3
TGTGCCAGCTCACTGGACAGGGGGCGCGATACGCAGTATTTT
CASSLDRGRDTQYF
>TRBV6-5|.|TRBD1|TRBJ1-5
TGTGCCAGCAGCCCGACAGGGGGAAATCAGCCCCAGCATTTT
CASSPTGGNQPQHF
>TRBV5-5|.|.|TRBJ1-1
TGTGCCAGCAGCTTGAAAGGGGTGAGAGAAGCTTTCTTT
CASSLKGVREAFF
>TRBV27|.|.|TRBJ2-1
TGTGCCAGCAGTTTATCTGGACAGTCTTACAATGAGCAGTTCTTC
CASSLSGQSYNEQFF
>TRBV11-2|.|.|TRBJ1-1
TGTGCCAGCAGCTTAGGCGGGGGGGTCACTGAAGCTTTCTTT
CASSLGGGVTEAFF
>TRBV25-1|.|.|TRBJ2-3
TGTGCCACCCGCGCGCCGGGAGGCACAGATACGCAGTATTTT
CATRAPGGTDTQYF
>TRBV2|few|TRBD1|TRBJ2-1
TGTGCCAGCGGCTCTCGGACAGGGAACTACAATGAGCAGTTCTTC
CASGSRTGNYNEQFF
>TRBV6-1|.|TRBD1|TRBJ1-2
TGTGCCAGCAGTGAGACAGGGGGGGACTATGGCTACACCTTC
CASSETGGDYGYTF
>TRBV3-1/TRBV3-2|.|TRBD2|TRBJ2-1
TGTGCCAGCAGCCAAGAGGGTCTAGCGGGGGGGCTATCGAATGAGCAGTTCTTC
CASSQEGLAGGLSNEQFF
>TRBV6-2/TRBV6-3|.|TRBD1|TRBJ2-4
TGTGCCAGCAGTTATCCAGGGGGAAACATTCAGTACTTC
CASSYPGGNIQYF
>TRBV4-2|.|.|TRBJ2-3
TGTGCCAGCAGCCAAGAGGGAGGAGATACGCAGTATTTT
CASSQEGGDTQYF
>TRBV9|.|TRBD2|TRBJ2-3
TGTGCCAGCAGCGTAGGCCTAGCGGGAGCCGGGTTCGATACGCAGTATTTT
CASSVGLAGAGFDTQYF
>TRBV12-3/TRBV12-4|.|.|TRBJ2-5
TGTGCCAGCAGTCCCTCCGACTGGACCCAGTACTTC
CASSPSDWTQYF
>TRBV10-1|.|.|TRBJ2-3
TGCGCCAGCAGTGGACAGGTCACAGATACGCAGTATTTT
CASSGQVTDTQYF
>TRBV11-1|.|.|TRBJ2-3
TGTGCCAGCAACTTAGGAGTGGACTCCACAGATACGCAGTATTTT
CASNLGVDSTDTQYF
>TRBV10-2|.|TRBD1|TRBJ1-2
TGCGCCAGCAGTGAGACAGGGGTTAACTATGGCTACACCTTC
CASSETGVNYGYTF
>TRBV12-2|.|.|TRBJ2-3
TGTGCAAGTCGCTTAGACAGGGGGAGGGCGCAGTATTTT
CASRLDRGRAQYF
>TRBV12-3/TRBV12-4|.|.|TRBJ2-7
TGTGCCAGCAGTTTGTTAGTCCTATACGAGCAGTACTTC
CASSLLVLYEQYF
>TRBV5-1|.|TRBD1|TRBJ2-5
TGCGCCAGCAGCACCGGGACAGGGGGTGAGACCCAGTACTTC
CASSTGTGGETQYF
>TRBV7-2|.|TRBD1|TRBJ1-3
TGTGCCAGCAGCTTAGAAGGGGGCGCTGGAAACACCATATATTTT
CASSLEGGAGNTIYF